A single sample gave rise to the 17 T cell receptor beta chains below, sequenced in a study of CD4+ T cells in melanoma. Assay used: immunoSEQ multiplex PCR; TCRdb lists only in-frame clones, some missing. The sample records roughly 140,000 clones, roughly 91% being singletons. The origin of the receptors is a human donor with melanoma.

This clone was counted a single time. The chain links TRBV7-2 to TRBJ2-1; 7 nucleotides match TRBD2. CDR1 and CDR2 from the germline V gene are SGHTA and FQGNSA. CDR3 size: 16 residues. Losses at the gene ends were 5 bases for V and 0 bases for J; bases not matched to a gene: 7. The CDR3 DNA sequence: TGTGCCAGCAGCGAGTACGGGGGGACCTCCTACAATGAGCAGTTCTTC. Translated: CASSEYGGTSYNEQFF.

The chain has TRBV6-1 and TRBJ1-1, with D tentatively TRBD1 (5 bases). Trimming pared 6 bases from V and 6 bases from J, leaving 14 bases between. Germline CDR1 MNHNS, CDR2 SASEGT. The CDR3 runs 13 residues. CDR3 amino acids: CASSEGTLAEAFF. For the CDR3, the DNA is TGTGCCAGCAGCGAGGGGACCCTTGCTGAAGCTTTCTTT.

This clone was observed a few times. The chain has TRBV7-9 and TRBJ2-3, with D perhaps TRBD1 (6 bases). CDR1 and CDR2 (germline): SEHNR, FQNEAQ (reference sequence). The V end lost 5 bases, the J end lost 2 bases, and 14 bases lay between the germline ends. The CDR3 spans 15 residues. The CDR3 region is CASSVLVGATDTQYF. CDR3 nucleotide sequence: TGTGCCAGCAGCGTATTGGTGGGGGCCACAGATACGCAGTATTTT.

The rearrangement uses TRBV9 and TRBJ1-1; D remains ambiguous. CDR3 size: 13 residues. The ends were cut back, 3 bases at V and 6 bases at J, with 12 bases in the middle. Germline values: CDR1 SGDLS, CDR2 YYNGEE. This CDR3 is CASSGTLSAEAFF. The DNA for the CDR3 is TGTGCCAGCAGCGGAACCCTTTCGGCTGAAGCTTTCTTT.

The chain couples TRBV5-1 to TRBJ1-1; maybe TRBD1 (5 bases). Germline loops: CDR1 SGHRS, CDR2 YFSETQ. This CDR3 contains 14 residues. V gave up 0 bases and J gave up 6 bases, with 12 bases separating them. This chain's CDR3 is CASSLVSGPAEAFF. The CDR3 region has the DNA TGCGCCAGCAGCTTGGTGTCAGGGCCCGCTGAAGCTTTCTTT. The whole variable domain, remainder taken from reference TRBV5-1 and TRBJ1-1, is KAGVTQTPRYLIKTRGQQVTLSCSPISGHRSVSWYQQTPGQGLQFLFEYFSETQRNKGNFPGRFSGRQFSNSRSEMNVSTLELGDSALYLCASSLVSGPAEAFFGQGTRLTVV.

The chain carries TRBV7-2 and TRBJ2-1; TRBD2 agrees at 9 bases. The J segment lost 10 bases and the V segment lost 3 bases, leaving 7 bases of the junction unmatched. This CDR3 contains 14 residues. Germline CDR1 is SGHTA and CDR2 is FQGNSA. The CDR3 loop reads CASSFPSGVMEQFF. CDR3 in DNA: TGTGCCAGCAGCTTTCCTAGCGGGGTAATGGAGCAGTTCTTC.

The V and J genes are TRBV11-2 and TRBJ2-7; 9 bases are a match to TRBD2. The V segment lost 3 bases and the J segment 5 bases; nucleotides outside the gene matches: 8. There are 15 residues in the CDR3. Germline V gene sequence: CDR1 SGHAT, CDR2 FQNNGV. The CDR3 reads CASSFQLAGSNEQYF. CDR3 sequence (DNA): TGTGCCAGCAGCTTCCAACTAGCGGGTTCTAACGAGCAGTACTTC.

The chain employs TRBV2 and TRBJ2-5, with D unresolved. V was pared by 5 bases and J by 5 bases, with 12 bases between. The CDR3 sequence is 13 residues long. The germline V gene has CDR1 SNHLY and CDR2 FYNNEI. CDR3: CASSSGPRETQYF. The CDR3 region has the DNA TGTGCCAGCAGTTCCGGACCTAGGGAGACCCAGTACTTC.

The chain joins TRBV7-9 to TRBJ1-5; D ambiguous. Germline CDR1 is SEHNR and CDR2 is FQNEAQ (reference sequence). CDR3 length: 12 residues. Trimming pared 7 bases from V and 7 bases from J, leaving 11 bases between. In nucleotides, the CDR3 is TGTGCCAGCACGAGGGCGGACCAGCCCCAGCATTTT. This translates into CASTRADQPQHF.

The CDR3 nucleotides read TGTGCCAGCAGCCCCTGGACTAGCGGGGGGAACTCGTTTGATACGCAGTATTTT. Translated, it gives CASSPWTSGGNSFDTQYF. This chain joins TRBV4-2 and TRBJ2-3; 14 nucleotides match TRBD2. The CDR3 extends over 18 amino acids. The germline V gene encodes CDR1 LGHNA and CDR2 YNFKEQ. After removal of 4 bases from V and 6 bases from J, the junction contained 12 bases not matched to a gene.

This chain's CDR3 is CASTTGGGPGNTIYF. CDR3 bases: TGTGCCAGCACGACAGGGGGGGGACCTGGAAACACCATATATTTT. V and J are TRBV5-4 and TRBJ1-3; 9 nucleotides line up with TRBD1. With 6 bases clipped from V and 2 bases from J, the junction kept 6 bases outside the gene matches. Germline CDR1 reads SGHNT; CDR2 reads YYREEE (reference sequence). This CDR3 comprises 15 residues.

V usage is TRBV2 and J usage is TRBJ2-5; D tentatively fits TRBD1 or TRBD2 (6 bases each). Germline assignment: CDR1 SNHLY and CDR2 FYNNEI. The CDR3 extends over 14 amino acids. V lost 7 bases and J 4 bases, leaving 16 bases between the germline ends. CDR3 nucleotides: TGTGCCAGCAATTCGAGAAGGGGGGCAGAGACCCAGTACTTC. Translating it yields CASNSRRGAETQYF. Variable domain in full (rest from reference TRBV2 and TRBJ2-5): EPEVTQTPSHQVTQMGQEVILRCVPISNHLYFYWYRQILGQKVEFLVSFYNNEISEKSEIFDDQFSVERPDGSNFTLKIRSTKLEDSAMYFCASNSRRGAETQYFGPGTRLLVL.

The chain uses TRBV2 and TRBJ1-2, with TRBD1 matching 7 bases. J gave up 8 bases and V 4 bases, and 10 bases lay outside the gene matches. The CDR3 is 14 residues long. CDR1 is SNHLY, CDR2 FYNNEI, per germline. The CDR3 DNA reads as TGTGCCAGCAGTGGAATACAGGGGTCTAGCGGCTACACCTTC. This translates into CASSGIQGSSGYTF.

The chain recombines TRBV27 with TRBJ2-3; D perhaps matches TRBD2 (5 bases). CDR1 MNHEY and CDR2 SMNVEV come from the germline V gene (reference sequence). The CDR3 length is 16 residues. V was cut by 6 bases and J by 1 base, with 17 bases left in between. CDR3 nucleotide sequence: TGTGCCAGCAGCTTTAGGACTCAGAGGGGCACAGATACGCAGTATTTT. It encodes CASSFRTQRGTDTQYF.

The rearrangement uses TRBV6-1 and TRBJ1-1, with D tentatively TRBD1 (5 bases). The V end lost 1 base, the J end lost 8 bases, and 17 bases lay between the germline ends. Germline V gives CDR1 MNHNS, CDR2 SASEGT. This CDR3 region has 15 residues. CDR3 DNA: TGTGCCAGCAGTGAAGAGGGCCGGGGTGGGGCGGAAGCTTTCTTT. It is translated as CASSEEGRGGAEAFF.

The V gene is TRBV27, the J gene TRBJ1-5; maybe TRBD1 (6 bases). The CDR3 covers 14 residues. Germline-derived CDR1 and CDR2 are MNHEY and SMNVEV (reference sequence). The ends were cut back, 8 bases at V and 4 bases at J, with 15 bases in the middle. DNA of the CDR3: TGTGCCAGCGGATACAGGGAAGGTAATCAGCCCCAGCATTTT. Encoded protein: CASGYREGNQPQHF.

The chain's CDR3 is CASSYSRGGSGNTIYF. Here the CDR3 DNA reads TGTGCCAGCAGTTACTCGAGGGGGGGATCGGGAAACACCATATATTTT. This chain joins TRBV6-5 and TRBJ1-3; a weak D match, TRBD1 (6 bases). The germline gives CDR1 MNHEY, CDR2 SVGAGI. Trimming removed 0 bases at V and 4 bases at J, with 13 bases between. The CDR3 has 16 residues.